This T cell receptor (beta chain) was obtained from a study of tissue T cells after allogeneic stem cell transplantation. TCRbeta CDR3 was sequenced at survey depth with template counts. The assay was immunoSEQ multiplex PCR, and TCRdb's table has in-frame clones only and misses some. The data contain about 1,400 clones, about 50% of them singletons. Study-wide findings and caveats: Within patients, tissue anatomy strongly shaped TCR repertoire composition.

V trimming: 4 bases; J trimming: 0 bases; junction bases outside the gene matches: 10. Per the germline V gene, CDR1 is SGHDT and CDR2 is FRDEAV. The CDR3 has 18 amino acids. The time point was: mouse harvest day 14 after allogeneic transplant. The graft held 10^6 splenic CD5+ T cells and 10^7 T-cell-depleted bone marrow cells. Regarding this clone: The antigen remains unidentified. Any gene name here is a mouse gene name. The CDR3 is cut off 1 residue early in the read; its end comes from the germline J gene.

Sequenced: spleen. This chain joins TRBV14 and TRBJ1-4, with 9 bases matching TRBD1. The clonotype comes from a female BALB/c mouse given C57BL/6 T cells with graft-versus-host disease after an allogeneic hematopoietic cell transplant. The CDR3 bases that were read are TGTGCCAGCAGTCACCGGGACAGGGAGGGAATTTCCAACGAAAGATTATTT. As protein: CASSHRDREGISNERLF. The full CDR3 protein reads CASSHRDREGISNERLFF.